This is a list of T cell receptor beta chains from one sample in a study of regulatory T cells in long-lasting Graves disease. One entry per CDR3 protein, called by TCRdb with MiXCR from the multiplex PCR reads. The sample has 410,000 or so distinct CDR3 sequences, under 15% seen once; the top ten hold 16%. The data also belong to a second study, concerning T cells in Graves' hyperthyroidism and ophthalmopathy.

This specimen was peripheral blood mononuclear cells (PBMCs), taken at new diagnosis, from a patient treated with antithyroid drugs. The receptors originated from a woman aged 30 to 39 with Graves disease. Both conserved end residues are part of each CDR3. A D gene is named only where the DNA matches it firmly. A clone size is listed for some rows: how often the clone was seen (once, few, many), or a class if it is expanded.

v_call	j_call	d_call	clone_size	cdr3_nt	cdr3_aa
TRBV10-1	TRBJ2-2	TRBD2	.	TGCGCCAGCAGTGGGGCCCTCCTTGGTAGCGGGAGCTCGCGGGACACCGGGGAGCTGTTTTTT	CASSGALLGSGSSRDTGELFF
TRBV4-1	TRBJ2-7	TRBD2	.	TGCGCCAGCAGCCAACCCCGAATCCCTAGCGGGAGCTTAACGTACGAGCAGTACTTC	CASSQPRIPSGSLTYEQYF
TRBV19	TRBJ1-5	TRBD1	.	TGTGCCAGTAGTAAGGGGACAGGTGGCCAGCCCCAGCATTTT	CASSKGTGGQPQHF
TRBV9	TRBJ2-1	TRBD2	many	TGTGCCAGCAGCGGGGGGACTAGCGGGAGAGTTGATGAGCAGTTCTTC	CASSGGTSGRVDEQFF
TRBV19	TRBJ2-7	.	many	TGTGCCAGTAGTATGGGGGGGCTCCCGACCTACGAGCAGTACTTC	CASSMGGLPTYEQYF
TRBV5-1	TRBJ2-1	TRBD2	many	TGCGCCAGCAGTCCGGGACTAGCGGAGGGGAATGAGCAGTTCTTC	CASSPGLAEGNEQFF
TRBV11-2	TRBJ1-1	.	.	TGTGCCAGCAGCTTAGCTTTACAGGGAAGGACTGAAGCTTTCTTT	CASSLALQGRTEAFF
TRBV20-1	TRBJ2-3	.	many	TGCAGTGCTAGCGGGGTAGCCTCCCTGATGACAGATACGCAGTATTTT	CSASGVASLMTDTQYF
TRBV7-9	TRBJ1-1	TRBD1	.	TGTGCCAGCAGCCGTCGGGACAGGGGTGAAGCTTTCTTT	CASSRRDRGEAFF
TRBV27	TRBJ1-1	.	many	TGTGCCAGCAGGCCCTCGGGGGGGACTGAAGCTTTCTTT	CASRPSGGTEAFF
TRBV11-2	TRBJ2-3	TRBD2	many	TGTGCCAGCAGCCCCGGACTAGCGGGCTATAGCACAGATACGCAGTATTTT	CASSPGLAGYSTDTQYF
TRBV11-2	TRBJ2-3	TRBD1	many	TGTGCCAGCAGTCCACAGGGGGATACGCAGTATTTT	CASSPQGDTQYF
TRBV27	TRBJ2-7	.	many	TGTGCCAGCAGACTGGCTCTGGACTCTTTCGGCGAGCAGTACTTC	CASRLALDSFGEQYF
TRBV15	TRBJ2-5	TRBD2	.	TGTGCCACCAGCATCGGGGGGGAAGAGACCCAGTACTTC	CATSIGGEETQYF
TRBV3-1	TRBJ2-3	.	many	TGTGCCAGCAGCCAAGAGGGGGCGGTAAGCACAGATACGCAGTATTTT	CASSQEGAVSTDTQYF
TRBV12-3/TRBV12-4	TRBJ1-2	TRBD1	.	TGTGCCAGCAGCCCTCAGGGGGAGTATGGCTACACCTTC	CASSPQGEYGYTF
TRBV28	TRBJ2-7	TRBD1	many	TGTGCCAGCACCCGAGGGGACAGGGAAATCGACGAGCAGTACTTC	CASTRGDREIDEQYF
TRBV19	TRBJ1-1	TRBD1	many	TGTGCCAGTAGTCCGAGCGACAGGGCGTCGACTGAAGCTTTCTTT	CASSPSDRASTEAFF
TRBV5-1	TRBJ2-1	.	many	TGCGCCAGCAGCGCCGGGATAGACTCCTACAATGAGCAGTTCTTC	CASSAGIDSYNEQFF
TRBV14	TRBJ2-2	TRBD2	many	TGTGCCAGCAGTCCTAGTCGACTAGCTGAGAACACCGGGGAGCTGTTTTTT	CASSPSRLAENTGELFF
TRBV7-9	TRBJ2-3	.	.	TGTGCCAGCAGCTTAACCGAAGTGGGGTATTTT	CASSLTEVGYF
TRBV20-1	TRBJ2-7	TRBD2	many	TGCAGTGCTAGAGATCTTTTAGCGGGAGAGATACGCTCCTCGGGGGGATACGAGCAGTACTTC	CSARDLLAGEIRSSGGYEQYF
TRBV12-3/TRBV12-4	TRBJ2-1	.	.	TGTGCCAGCAGTTTAGATAGGTCCGACAATGAGCAGTTCTTC	CASSLDRSDNEQFF
TRBV11-2	TRBJ1-2	.	many	TGTGCCAGCACCGCCGGGGGGAGTAACTATGGCTACACCTTC	CASTAGGSNYGYTF
TRBV5-4	TRBJ1-2	.	many	TGTGCCAGCAGCTTGGCCGGGCAGGGGCTTAACTATGGCTACACCTTC	CASSLAGQGLNYGYTF
TRBV3-1	TRBJ2-7	.	many	TGTGCCAGCAGCCCCTCCTTGCGGCACTACGAGCAGTACTTC	CASSPSLRHYEQYF
TRBV5-6	TRBJ2-6	TRBD1	few	TGTGCCAGCAGCCGTCCCGGGACAGGGACCGGGGCCAACGTCCTGACTTTC	CASSRPGTGTGANVLTF
TRBV11-3	TRBJ2-3	TRBD1	.	TGTGCCAGCAGCCCGACAGGGGAGACAGATACGCAGTATTTT	CASSPTGETDTQYF
TRBV15	TRBJ2-1	.	.	TGTGCCACCAGCTTCCAGAACCCGTGGGAGGGGGCCGGACTAGCCGAGCAGTTCTTC	CATSFQNPWEGAGLAEQFF
TRBV24-1	TRBJ2-7	.	.	TGTGCCACCAGTGAACCCGGACAGACCTACGAGCAGTACTTC	CATSEPGQTYEQYF
TRBV19	TRBJ1-3	.	.	TGTGCCAGTACCACGCCCCTTGGGCTTGGTGGAAACACCATATATTTT	CASTTPLGLGGNTIYF
TRBV20-1	TRBJ1-2	.	many	TGCAGTGCTAGTTCGGGGTTGACGAACTATGGCTACACCTTC	CSASSGLTNYGYTF
TRBV7-9	TRBJ1-5	.	few	TGTGCCAGCAGCCGGGGGCCCTCGAGGAATCAGCCCCAGCATTTT	CASSRGPSRNQPQHF
TRBV18	TRBJ1-1	TRBD1	.	TGTGCCAGCTCACCAGACAGGGGGGCGAACACTGAAGCTTTCTTT	CASSPDRGANTEAFF
TRBV11-2	TRBJ2-7	.	.	TGTGCCAGCAGCAAAACGGGGCTTTACGAGCAGTACTTC	CASSKTGLYEQYF
TRBV27	TRBJ2-1	.	few	TGTGCCAGCAGTTTTGTCCCCGGGACCTACAATGAGCAGTTCTTC	CASSFVPGTYNEQFF
TRBV10-3	TRBJ1-2	.	many	TGTGCCATCAGTGAGTCGGGGGAGGGAGGCTACACCTTC	CAISESGEGGYTF
TRBV12-5	TRBJ1-1	TRBD1	few	TGTGCTAGTGCCCCGGACAGGGCGGACACTGAAGCTTTCTTT	CASAPDRADTEAFF
TRBV19	TRBJ2-2	TRBD2	few	TGTGCCAGTAGTATAGGTAGCGGGAGGTGGAACACCGGGGAGCTGTTTTTT	CASSIGSGRWNTGELFF
TRBV2	TRBJ1-5	.	many	TGTGCCAGCGGAGATCAGGGGAATCAGCCCCAGCATTTT	CASGDQGNQPQHF